One and the same sample provided the 30 T cell receptor beta chains below, sequenced in a study of T cell changes during pregnancy in multiple sclerosis. Only in-frame clones appear in the TCRdb table, and some are missing; sequencing was by immunoSEQ multiplex PCR. The sample carries 95,000 to 100,000 clones, around 90% recorded once. The sample consisted of peripheral blood, taken in the second trimester of pregnancy. These receptors all come from a female donor with multiple sclerosis, enrolled in a pregnancy study.

This clone was picked up one time. The rearrangement links TRBV6-6 to TRBJ2-7; TRBD2 aligns across 7 bases. CDR3 length: 13 amino acids. Trimming at V came to 6 bases and at J to 5 bases, leaving 7 bases not matched to a gene. CDR1 and CDR2 from the germline V gene are MNHNY and SVGAGI (reference sequence). CDR3 residues: CASSKGGDDEQYF. The CDR3 DNA reads as TGTGCCAGCAGCAAGGGAGGGGACGACGAGCAGTACTTC.

V usage is TRBV28 and J usage is TRBJ2-1; possibly TRBD2 for D (6 bases). The CDR3 spans 16 residues. CDR1 is MDHEN and CDR2 is SYDVKM in the germline V gene. V was pared by 4 bases and J by 16 bases, with 29 bases between. The CDR3 DNA sequence: TGTGCCAGCAGTTCCCCATCCCGGCGGGATGCATATGTTGACTTCTTC. It is translated as CASSSPSRRDAYVDFF.

The V and J genes are TRBV12-5 and TRBJ2-2; no firm D call. The CDR3 is made up of 12 amino acids. Germline CDR1 LGHNT, CDR2 FRNRAP. V lost 4 bases and J 3 bases, leaving 3 bases between the germline ends. This CDR3 reads CASGSYTGELFF. The DNA for the CDR3 is TGTGCTAGTGGTTCGTACACCGGGGAGCTGTTTTTT.

This chain joins TRBV6-5 and TRBJ1-5; 9 positions match TRBD1. Per germline, CDR1 MNHEY and CDR2 SVGAGI. V lost 6 bases, J lost 4 bases, and 4 bases stayed unmatched. CDR3 length: 14 residues. The CDR3 bases are TGTGCCAGCAGCAAAGACAGGGGGAATCAGCCCCAGCATTTT. Translation gives CASSKDRGNQPQHF.

V usage is TRBV7-9 and J usage is TRBJ2-7, with 9 bases aligning to TRBD1. The CDR3 consists of 14 residues. Germline CDR1 and CDR2: SEHNR and FQNEAQ (reference sequence). V shed 4 bases and J 5 bases; nucleotides not matched to a gene: 6. This CDR3 is CASSSGQGPDEQYF. The CDR3 nucleotides are TGTGCCAGCAGCTCTGGACAGGGGCCGGACGAGCAGTACTTC.

The rearrangement joins TRBV28 to TRBJ1-1; D may be TRBD1 (5 bases). Trimming shortened V by 6 bases and J by 1 base, and 12 bases separated the two germline ends. CDR3 length: 14 residues. In germline, CDR1 is MDHEN, CDR2 SYDVKM. CDR3 in amino acids: CASSLQGRNTEAFF. CDR3 sequence (DNA): TGTGCCAGCAGCCTCCAGGGCCGGAACACTGAAGCTTTCTTT.

The chain couples TRBV27 to TRBJ2-1, with TRBD2 matching over 12 bases. Trimming cost V 4 bases and J 5 bases; bases outside gene matches: 6. CDR3 length equals 16 residues. From germline, CDR1 is MNHEY and CDR2 SMNVEV (reference sequence). CDR3 coding DNA: TGTGCCAGCAGTTCAATGACTAGCGGGAGAAACAATGAGCAGTTCTTC. Protein product: CASSSMTSGRNNEQFF.

This rearrangement joins TRBV29-1 to TRBJ2-7; 8 bases agree with TRBD2. The length of the CDR3 is 15 residues. The germline V gene encodes CDR1 SQVTM and CDR2 ANQGSEA. V lost 6 bases, J lost 5 bases, and 15 bases stayed unmatched. The DNA for the CDR3 is TGCAGCGTGGCGCCCGGGGGGGGGCTAATCCACGAGCAGTACTTC. Its protein product is CSVAPGGGLIHEQYF.

This clone was seen only once. The chain has TRBV28 and TRBJ2-5, with 14 bases matching TRBD2. Germline values: CDR1 MDHEN, CDR2 SYDVKM. The CDR3 has 19 amino acids. With 5 bases clipped from V and 5 bases from J, the junction kept 16 bases outside the gene matches. CDR3 sequence: CASSGDRVTSGRALETQYF. The CDR3 DNA follows: TGTGCCAGCAGTGGGGACAGGGTGACTAGCGGGAGGGCCCTGGAGACCCAGTACTTC.

This clone was detected once. The J gene is TRBJ2-6, the V gene TRBV7-2, with D possibly matching TRBD2 (5 bases). V was shortened by 2 bases and J by 0 bases, with 11 bases between the two germline ends. The V gene's germline CDR1 is SGHTA and CDR2 FQGNSA. CDR3 size: 17 residues. DNA for the CDR3: TGTGCCAGCAGCTTACCCTTCCGGGGCTCTGGGGCCAACGTCCTGACTTTC. This encodes CASSLPFRGSGANVLTF.

The chain uses TRBV5-1 and TRBJ2-3, with 7 bases fitting TRBD2. CDR1 is SGHRS and CDR2 is YFSETQ in the germline V gene. CDR3 size: 15 residues. The junction had 7 bases not matched to a gene; V was cut back by 0 bases and J by 6 bases. Here the CDR3 DNA reads TGCGCCAGCAGCTTGGGATTCCTAGCGGCGGATACGCAGTATTTT. Encoded protein: CASSLGFLAADTQYF.

J is TRBJ2-1 and V is TRBV27; D call uncertain. There are 15 residues in the CDR3. With 1 base removed from V and 7 bases from J, the gap between germline ends came to 14 bases. Germline loops: CDR1 MNHEY, CDR2 SMNVEV (reference sequence). CDR3 DNA: TGTGCCAGCAGTTTATTTCCAGGAACACCGAATGAGCAGTTCTTC. Its protein is CASSLFPGTPNEQFF.

This clone is a singleton in its sample. The chain couples TRBV5-1 to TRBJ2-5; 10 bases are a match to TRBD2. J lost 2 bases, V lost 4 bases, and 5 bases had no gene match. The length of the CDR3 is 15 residues. Germline lookup yields CDR1 SGHRS and CDR2 YFSETQ. In nucleotides, the CDR3 is TGCGCCAGCAGCGGAGTAGCGGGAGGACAAGAGACCCAGTACTTC. This codes for CASSGVAGGQETQYF.

The sample holds one count of this clone. This chain connects TRBV10-3 to TRBJ1-1; a weak D match, TRBD1 (5 bases). CDR3 length: 14 amino acids. V was pared by 10 bases and J by 6 bases, with 21 bases between. Germline CDR1 is ENHRY and CDR2 is SYGVKD. The CDR3 coding sequence is TGTGCCACAAGGGACTCCGGGCGGGTAGCTGAAGCTTTCTTT. Translation: CATRDSGRVAEAFF.

The chain couples TRBV30 to TRBJ1-3; possible D gene TRBD1, 6 bases. V was shortened by 0 bases and J by 0 bases, with 12 bases between the two germline ends. Germline V gene lookup returns CDR1 GTSNPN and CDR2 SVGIG (reference sequence). This CDR3 has 16 amino acids. This CDR3 is CAWSVAGAGSGNTIYF. CDR3 bases: TGTGCCTGGAGTGTAGCGGGGGCCGGCTCTGGAAACACCATATATTTT. The full variable domain, completed using reference TRBV30 and TRBJ1-3, is SQTIHQWPATLVQPVGSPLSLECTVEGTSNPNLYWYRQAAGRGLQLLFYSVGIGQISSEVPQNLSASRPQDRQFILSSKKLLLSDSGFYLCAWSVAGAGSGNTIYFGEGSWLTVV.

J is TRBJ1-4 and V is TRBV28; 8 nucleotides match TRBD1. The CDR3 totals 16 residues. Germline V gene sequence: CDR1 MDHEN, CDR2 SYDVKM. Trimming at V came to 11 bases and at J to 0 bases, leaving 11 bases not matched to a gene. CDR3 amino acids: CAVCGTGPSTNEKLFF. The CDR3 DNA is TGTGCCGTTTGTGGGACAGGTCCTTCAACTAATGAAAAACTGTTTTTT.

The genes are TRBV5-1 and TRBJ2-3; D might be TRBD2 (5 bases). Germline V gene sequence: CDR1 SGHRS, CDR2 YFSETQ. This CDR3 comprises 15 residues. The ends were cut back, 0 bases at V and 0 bases at J, with 8 bases in the middle. The CDR3 DNA reads as TGCGCCAGCAGCTTGGTCGGAGGAAGCACAGATACGCAGTATTTT. It specifies CASSLVGGSTDTQYF.

The V gene is TRBV28, the J gene TRBJ2-4, with D possibly TRBD2 on 5 matching bases. V lost 6 bases and J 3 bases, leaving 18 bases between the germline ends. Germline CDR1 is MDHEN and CDR2 is SYDVKM. The CDR3 totals 16 residues. CDR3 in DNA: TGTGCCAGCAGCCGAGGGCAGGTGTATGGCAAAAACATTCAGTACTTC. This encodes CASSRGQVYGKNIQYF.

The chain combines TRBV5-1 with TRBJ2-2, with a weak D call TRBD2 (6 bases). Between the trimmed V and J ends, which lost 4 bases and 7 bases, there was a span of 17 bases. This CDR3 region has 15 residues. Per germline, CDR1 SGHRS and CDR2 YFSETQ. The CDR3 protein is CASSLNGRGIGELFF. The CDR3 DNA follows: TGCGCCAGCAGCCTGAACGGGAGAGGTATCGGGGAGCTGTTTTTT.

CDR3 in amino acids: CASRGQGVIQYF. The CDR3 bases are TGTGCCAGCAGGGGACAGGGTGTCATTCAGTACTTC. The chain uses TRBV28 and TRBJ2-4, with 9 bases fitting TRBD1. The V and J ends lost 6 bases and 9 bases, in that order; junction bases with no gene match: 3. CDR3 length: 12 amino acids. Germline loops: CDR1 MDHEN, CDR2 SYDVKM.

The chain uses TRBV28 and TRBJ2-2, with 7 positions matching TRBD1. The trim removed 6 bases at V and 8 bases at J, leaving 9 bases unmatched. The CDR3 is made up of 14 amino acids. CDR1 and CDR2 (germline): MDHEN, SYDVKM. CDR3 bases: TGTGCCAGCAGCAAGGGGGCAATCGCTGGGGAGCTGTTTTTT. Protein: CASSKGAIAGELFF. Using reference TRBV28 and TRBJ2-2 for the parts outside the CDR3, the full variable domain is DVKVTQSSRYLVKRTGEKVFLECVQDMDHENMFWYRQDPGLGLRLIYFSYDVKMKEKGDIPEGYSVSREKKERFSLILESASTNQTSMYLCASSKGAIAGELFFGEGSRLTVL.

The rearrangement joins TRBV18 to TRBJ2-7, with D perhaps TRBD1 (5 bases). CDR1 is KGHSH and CDR2 is LQKENI in the germline V gene. The CDR3 covers 14 residues. Trimming pared 1 base from V and 4 bases from J, leaving 11 bases between. The CDR3 reads CASSPRQLYYEQYF. The CDR3 coding sequence is TGTGCCAGCTCACCACGACAGCTTTATTACGAGCAGTACTTC.

The rearrangement links TRBV19 to TRBJ1-1; TRBD1 aligns across 8 bases. CDR1 and CDR2 from the germline V gene are LNHDA and SQIVND (reference sequence). J lost 5 bases, V lost 4 bases, and 12 bases had no gene match. The CDR3 sequence is 16 residues long. Here the CDR3 reads CASSKRQGAIWTEAFF. CDR3 DNA: TGTGCCAGTAGTAAAAGGCAGGGGGCAATATGGACTGAAGCTTTCTTT.

The chain uses TRBV9 and TRBJ2-3, with 9 nucleotides matching TRBD2. There are 17 residues in the CDR3. Germline V CDR1 and CDR2: SGDLS, YYNGEE. Losses at the gene ends were 0 bases for V and 3 bases for J; bases not matched to a gene: 8. The CDR3 region is CASSVAPAGGGTDTQYF. The CDR3 coding sequence is TGTGCCAGCAGCGTAGCTCCCGCGGGAGGGGGGACAGATACGCAGTATTTT.

The chain couples TRBV5-4 to TRBJ2-1; D is unclear. The CDR3 has 13 residues. The germline V gene encodes CDR1 SGHNT and CDR2 YYREEE (reference sequence). Trimming shortened V by 3 bases and J by 0 bases, and 4 bases separated the two germline ends. The CDR3 sequence: CASSSSSYNEQFF. CDR3 sequence (DNA): TGTGCCAGCAGCTCCTCCTCCTACAATGAGCAGTTCTTC.

Concerning this clone itself: One end of the junction fails to match germline, which may point to a read error. The CDR3 DNA sequence: TGTGCCGGTAGTATTGTGGCTAGCGGTTTCAATGAGCAGTTCTTC. This sequence encodes CAGSIVASGFNEQFF. V usage is TRBV19 and J usage is TRBJ2-1; TRBD2 aligns across 7 bases. Per the germline V gene, CDR1 is LNHDA and CDR2 is SQIVND (reference sequence). This CDR3 contains 15 residues. Supplemented by reference TRBV19 and TRBJ2-1, the full variable domain reads DGGITQSPKYLFRKEGQNVTLSCEQNLNHDAMYWYRQDPGQGLRLIYYSQIVNDFQKGDIAEGYSVSREKKESFPLTVTSAQKNPTAFYLCAGSIVASGFNEQFFGPGTRLTVL.

The chain carries TRBV18 and TRBJ2-1; perhaps TRBD1 as D (5 bases). Trimming shortened V by 0 bases and J by 4 bases, and 13 bases separated the two germline ends. CDR3 length: 16 amino acids. The germline CDR1 and CDR2 sequences are KGHSH and LQKENI. The CDR3 here is CASSPPLKGAYNEQFF. The CDR3 DNA is TGTGCCAGCTCACCACCTCTCAAAGGGGCTTACAATGAGCAGTTCTTC.

This sequence joins TRBV6-1 and TRBJ2-7; D remains unclear. The CDR3 length is 12 residues. Germline lookup yields CDR1 MNHNS and CDR2 SASEGT. V lost 7 bases, J lost 0 bases, and 7 bases lay in between. In nucleotides, the CDR3 is TGTGCCAGCATGTACATCTCCTACGAGCAGTACTTC. Translated, it gives CASMYISYEQYF.

The V and J genes are TRBV19 and TRBJ2-7; 9 bases line up with TRBD1. The V segment lost 6 bases and the J segment 5 bases; nucleotides outside the gene matches: 14. This CDR3 has 16 residues. From germline, CDR1 is LNHDA and CDR2 SQIVND (reference sequence). The CDR3 loop is CASRSRTGTGRDEQYF. The DNA of the CDR3 is TGTGCCAGTAGATCACGAACTGGGACAGGGAGAGACGAGCAGTACTTC.

The chain combines TRBV30 with TRBJ2-2; 8 bases fit TRBD1. Trimming at V came to 4 bases and at J to 3 bases, leaving 4 bases not matched to a gene. This CDR3 has 14 amino acids. Germline CDR1 reads GTSNPN; CDR2 reads SVGIG (reference sequence). CDR3 bases: TGTGCCTGGATCGGACAGGGATACACCGGGGAGCTGTTTTTT. Its translation is CAWIGQGYTGELFF.